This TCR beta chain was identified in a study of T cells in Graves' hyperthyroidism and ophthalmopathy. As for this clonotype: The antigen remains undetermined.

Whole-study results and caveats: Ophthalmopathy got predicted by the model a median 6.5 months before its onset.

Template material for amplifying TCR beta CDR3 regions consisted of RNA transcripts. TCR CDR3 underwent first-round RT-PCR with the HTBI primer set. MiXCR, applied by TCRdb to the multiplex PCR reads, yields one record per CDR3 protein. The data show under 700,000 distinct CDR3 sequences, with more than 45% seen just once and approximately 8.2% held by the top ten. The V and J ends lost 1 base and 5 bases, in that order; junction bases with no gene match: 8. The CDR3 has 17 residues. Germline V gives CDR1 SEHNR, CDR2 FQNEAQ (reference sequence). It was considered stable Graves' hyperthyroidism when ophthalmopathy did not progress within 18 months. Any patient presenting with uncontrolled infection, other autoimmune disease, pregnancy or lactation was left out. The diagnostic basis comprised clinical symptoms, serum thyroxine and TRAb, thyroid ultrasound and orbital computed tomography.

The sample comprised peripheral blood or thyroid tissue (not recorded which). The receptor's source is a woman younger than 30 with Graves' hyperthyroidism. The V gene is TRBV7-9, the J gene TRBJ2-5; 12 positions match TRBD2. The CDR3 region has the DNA TGTGCCAGCAGCTTAGGAGAAACTAGCGGGAGGAGTGAGACCCAGTACTTC. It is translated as CASSLGETSGRSETQYF. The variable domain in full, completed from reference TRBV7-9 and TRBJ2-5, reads DTGVSQNPRHKITKRGQNVTFRCDPISEHNRLYWYRQTLGQGPEFLTYFQNEAQLEKSRLLSDRFSAERPKGSFSTLEIQRTEQGDSAMYLCASSLGETSGRSETQYFGPGTRLLVL.